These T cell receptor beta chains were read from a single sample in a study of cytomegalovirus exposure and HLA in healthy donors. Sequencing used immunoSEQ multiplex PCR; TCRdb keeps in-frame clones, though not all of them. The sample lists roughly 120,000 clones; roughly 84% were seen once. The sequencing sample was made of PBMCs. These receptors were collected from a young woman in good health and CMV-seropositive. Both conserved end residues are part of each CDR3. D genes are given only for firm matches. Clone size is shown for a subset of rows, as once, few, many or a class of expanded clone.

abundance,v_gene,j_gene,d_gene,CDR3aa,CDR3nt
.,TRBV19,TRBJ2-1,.,CASSIAGSSYNEQFF,TGTGCCAGTAGTATAGCAGGAAGCTCCTACAATGAGCAGTTCTTC
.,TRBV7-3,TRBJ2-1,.,CASSFGGYNEQFF,TGTGCCAGCAGCTTTGGAGGATACAATGAGCAGTTCTTC
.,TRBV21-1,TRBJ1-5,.,CASSKDLRDRGDHSNQPQHF,TGTGCCAGCAGCAAAGACCTCCGGGACAGGGGCGACCATAGCAATCAGCCCCAGCATTTT
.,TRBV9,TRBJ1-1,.,CASSSETWGGVGEAFF,TGTGCCAGCAGCTCCGAAACCTGGGGAGGGGTGGGGGAAGCTTTCTTT
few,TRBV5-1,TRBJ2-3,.,CASRLTSSTDTQYF,TGCGCCAGTAGACTGACTAGTAGCACAGATACGCAGTATTTT
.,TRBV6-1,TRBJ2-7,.,CASSEYRVPYEQYF,TGTGCCAGCAGTGAATACCGGGTTCCCTACGAGCAGTACTTC
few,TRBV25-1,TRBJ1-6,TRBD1,CASSESKSTGGGNSPLHF,TGTGCCAGCAGTGAATCTAAATCGACAGGGGGTGGGAATTCACCCCTCCACTTT
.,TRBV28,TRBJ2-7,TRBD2,CASSLLGGGDNEQYF,TGTGCCAGCAGTTTGTTGGGCGGGGGGGACAACGAGCAGTACTTC
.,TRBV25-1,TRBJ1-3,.,CASREQTQPGNTIYF,TGTGCCAGCAGAGAGCAAACACAGCCTGGAAACACCATATATTTT
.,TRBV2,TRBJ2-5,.,CASSDQGIRQETQYF,TGTGCCAGCAGTGACCAGGGTATTCGCCAAGAGACCCAGTACTTC
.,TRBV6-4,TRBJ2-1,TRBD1,CASTRPGQRFF,TGTGCCAGCACGAGACCGGGACAGCGGTTCTTC
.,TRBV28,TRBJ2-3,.,CASSLSVGTDTQYF,TGTGCCAGCAGTTTATCGGTCGGCACAGATACGCAGTATTTT
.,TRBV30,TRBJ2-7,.,CAWRVRHEQYF,TGTGCCTGGAGGGTCAGGCACGAGCAGTACTTC
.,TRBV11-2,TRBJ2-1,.,CASSLGRNEQFF,TGTGCCAGCAGCTTAGGGAGAAATGAGCAGTTCTTC
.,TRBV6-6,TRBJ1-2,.,CASSSTGYGYTF,TGTGCCAGCAGTTCGACGGGATATGGCTACACCTTC
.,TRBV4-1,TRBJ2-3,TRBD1,CASSRAGTGAGSTDTQYF,TGCGCCAGCAGCCGTGCCGGGACAGGGGCGGGTAGCACAGATACGCAGTATTTT
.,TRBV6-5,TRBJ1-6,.,CASRLFGSPLHF,TGTGCCAGCCGTCTATTTGGTTCACCCCTCCACTTT
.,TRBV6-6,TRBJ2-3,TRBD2,CASRTRTSGPSYTQYF,TGTGCCAGCAGAACCCGGACTAGCGGGCCCAGTTATACGCAGTATTTT
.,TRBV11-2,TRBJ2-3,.,CASSLQGSFTDTQYF,TGTGCCAGCAGCTTACAGGGGTCTTTCACAGATACGCAGTATTTT
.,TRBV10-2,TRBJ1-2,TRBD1,CASSEPEGDRAYGYTF,TGCGCCAGCAGTGAGCCAGAAGGGGACAGGGCCTATGGCTACACCTTC
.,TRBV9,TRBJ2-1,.,CASSAILAAPSEQFF,TGTGCCAGCAGCGCGATTTTAGCGGCCCCATCTGAGCAGTTCTTC
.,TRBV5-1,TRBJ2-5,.,CASRKGSGGETQYF,TGCGCCAGCAGAAAAGGTAGCGGAGGGGAGACCCAGTACTTC
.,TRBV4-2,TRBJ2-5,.,CASSQGWSRDFQETQYF,TGTGCCAGCAGCCAAGGGTGGTCGCGGGATTTCCAAGAGACCCAGTACTTC
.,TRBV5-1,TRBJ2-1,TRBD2,CASSFSGGANEQFF,TGCGCCAGCAGTTTCAGCGGGGGGGCGAATGAGCAGTTCTTC
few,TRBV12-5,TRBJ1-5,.,CASVIQAAGYSNQPQHF,TGTGCTAGTGTAATTCAGGCTGCGGGTTATAGCAATCAGCCCCAGCATTTT
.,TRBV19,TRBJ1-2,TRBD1,CASSGTGYGYTF,TGTGCCAGTAGCGGGACAGGGTATGGCTACACCTTC
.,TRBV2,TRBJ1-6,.,CASSEPNSPLHF,TGTGCCAGCAGTGAACCGAATTCACCCCTCCACTTT
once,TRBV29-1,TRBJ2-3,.,CTVGGAGVTDTQYF,TGCACCGTTGGGGGGGCGGGGGTCACAGATACGCAGTATTTT
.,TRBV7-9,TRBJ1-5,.,CASSLTDIEPQHF,TGTGCCAGCAGCTTAACCGACATAGAGCCCCAGCATTTT
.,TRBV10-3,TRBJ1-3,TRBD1,CAISETGAGNTIYF,TGTGCCATCAGTGAGACAGGGGCCGGAAACACCATATATTTT
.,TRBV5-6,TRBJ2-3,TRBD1,CASSWDRRADTQYF,TGTGCCAGCAGCTGGGACAGGCGTGCAGATACGCAGTATTTT
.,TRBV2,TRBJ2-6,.,CASSRSQAQLSSGANVLTF,TGTGCCAGCTCCCGAAGCCAGGCACAGCTCAGCTCTGGGGCCAACGTCCTGACTTTC
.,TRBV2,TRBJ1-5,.,CASSEDIRSNQPQHF,TGTGCCAGCAGTGAAGACATCCGTAGCAATCAGCCCCAGCATTTT
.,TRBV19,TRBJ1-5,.,CASRGANNQPQHF,TGTGCCAGTAGAGGGGCCAACAATCAGCCCCAGCATTTT
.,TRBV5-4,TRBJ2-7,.,CASSLAGGGYEQYF,TGTGCCAGCAGCTTGGCCGGTGGCGGGTACGAGCAGTACTTC
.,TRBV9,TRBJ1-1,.,CASSLNYQGYTEAFF,TGTGCCAGCAGCCTAAATTACCAGGGATACACTGAAGCTTTCTTT
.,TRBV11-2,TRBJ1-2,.,CASSFRGDGGYTF,TGTGCCAGCAGCTTCCGGGGGGATGGAGGCTACACCTTC
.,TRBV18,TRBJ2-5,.,CASSPTPGETQYF,TGTGCCAGCTCACCAACCCCCGGGGAGACCCAGTACTTC
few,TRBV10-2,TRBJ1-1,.,CASSEFMNTEAFF,TGCGCCAGCAGTGAATTCATGAACACTGAAGCTTTCTTT
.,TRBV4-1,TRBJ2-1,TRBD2,CASSQLAGLGNEQFF,TGCGCCAGCAGCCAATTAGCGGGGTTGGGCAATGAGCAGTTCTTC
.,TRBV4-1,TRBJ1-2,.,CASSQEDSVYGYTF,TGCGCCAGCAGCCAAGAGGACAGCGTCTATGGCTACACCTTC
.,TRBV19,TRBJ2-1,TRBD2,CASSTVGGGFNEQFF,TGTGCCAGTAGTACGGTCGGCGGGGGGTTTAATGAGCAGTTCTTC
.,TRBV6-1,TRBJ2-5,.,CASSQQGYQETQYF,TGTGCCAGCAGTCAGCAGGGGTACCAAGAGACCCAGTACTTC
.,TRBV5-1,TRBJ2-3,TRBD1,CASRQQQGAVRADTQYF,TGCGCCAGCCGTCAGCAACAGGGGGCGGTAAGGGCAGATACGCAGTATTTT
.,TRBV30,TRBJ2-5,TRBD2,CAWTRGVQETQYF,TGTGCCTGGACCCGGGGGGTCCAAGAGACCCAGTACTTC
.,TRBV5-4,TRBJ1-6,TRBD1,CASSFNPGTDNSPLHF,TGTGCCAGCAGCTTTAATCCGGGGACAGATAATTCACCCCTCCACTTT
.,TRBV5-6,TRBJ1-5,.,CASSLQNSNQPQHF,TGTGCCAGCAGCTTACAGAATAGCAATCAGCCCCAGCATTTT
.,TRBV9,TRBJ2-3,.,CASSVELRTTQYF,TGTGCCAGCAGCGTGGAACTAAGAACTACGCAGTATTTT